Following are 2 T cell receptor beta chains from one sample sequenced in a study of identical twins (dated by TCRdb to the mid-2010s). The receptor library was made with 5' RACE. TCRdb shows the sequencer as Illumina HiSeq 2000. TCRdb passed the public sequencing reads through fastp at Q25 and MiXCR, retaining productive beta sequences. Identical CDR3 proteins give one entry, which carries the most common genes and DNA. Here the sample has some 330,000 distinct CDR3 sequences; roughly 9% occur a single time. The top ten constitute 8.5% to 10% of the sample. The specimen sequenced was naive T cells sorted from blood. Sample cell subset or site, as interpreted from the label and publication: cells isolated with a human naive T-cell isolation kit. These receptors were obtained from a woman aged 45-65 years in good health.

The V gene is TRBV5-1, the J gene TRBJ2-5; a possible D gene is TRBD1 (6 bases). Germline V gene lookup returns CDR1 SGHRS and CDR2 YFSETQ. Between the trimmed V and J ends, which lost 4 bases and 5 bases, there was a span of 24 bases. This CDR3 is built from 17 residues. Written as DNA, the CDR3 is TGCGCCAGCAGCCCCTCAACAGGGTTGAAAACGTTGGAGACCCAGTACTTC. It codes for CASSPSTGLKTLETQYF.

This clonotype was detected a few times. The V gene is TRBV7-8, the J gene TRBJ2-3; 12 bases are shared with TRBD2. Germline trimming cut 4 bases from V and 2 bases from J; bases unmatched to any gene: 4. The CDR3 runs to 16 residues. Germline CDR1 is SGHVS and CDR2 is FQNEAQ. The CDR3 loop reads CASSYRTSGNTDTQYF. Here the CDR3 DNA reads TGTGCCAGCAGCTATAGGACTAGCGGGAACACAGATACGCAGTATTTT.